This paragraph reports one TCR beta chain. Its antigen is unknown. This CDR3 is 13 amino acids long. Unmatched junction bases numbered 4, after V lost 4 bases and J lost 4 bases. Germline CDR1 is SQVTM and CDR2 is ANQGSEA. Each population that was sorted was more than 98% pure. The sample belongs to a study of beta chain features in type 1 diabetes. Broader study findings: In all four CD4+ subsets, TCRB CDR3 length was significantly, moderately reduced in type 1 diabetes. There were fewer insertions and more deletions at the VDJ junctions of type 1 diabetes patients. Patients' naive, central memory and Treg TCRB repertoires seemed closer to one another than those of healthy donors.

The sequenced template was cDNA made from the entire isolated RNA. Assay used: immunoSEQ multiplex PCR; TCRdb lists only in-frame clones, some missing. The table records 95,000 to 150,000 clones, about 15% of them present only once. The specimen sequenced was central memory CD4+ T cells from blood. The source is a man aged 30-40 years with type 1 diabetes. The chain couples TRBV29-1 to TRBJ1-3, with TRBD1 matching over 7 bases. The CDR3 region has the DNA TGCAGCGTTGCCGGACAGGCCGGAAACACCATATATTTT. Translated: CSVAGQAGNTIYF.